A selection of T cell receptor beta chains follows, all from one sample in a study of beta chain features in type 1 diabetes. Generated by immunoSEQ multiplex PCR, the TCRdb table keeps only in-frame clones and is missing some. The sample holds 300,000 to 350,000 clones, around an eighth seen once. Sequencing used naive CD4+ T cells from blood. The receptor set was obtained from a woman younger than 35 with type 1 diabetes. Both conserved end residues are part of each CDR3.

CASGAGNQPQHF	TRBV28	TRBJ1-5
CASSIQYRAGAVEQFF	TRBV19	TRBJ2-1
CASSLPGLAGTDTQYF	TRBV5-1	TRBJ2-3
CASSPRPGTQYF	TRBV9	TRBJ2-3
CSARGSSGYTF	TRBV20-1	TRBJ1-2
CASRKGGTVWGEQFF	TRBV28	TRBJ2-1
CSVLKFSGQGSYGYTF	TRBV29-1	TRBJ1-2
CASSLGGALDYGYTF	TRBV5-4	TRBJ1-2
CASSLGQGAYEQYF	TRBV7-9	TRBJ2-7
CASSLSAGWNTEAFF	TRBV27	TRBJ1-1
CAGDRKSTDTQYF	TRBV30	TRBJ2-3
CASTLGQGYGQFF	TRBV19	TRBJ2-1
CAWNGGIDQPQHF	TRBV30	TRBJ1-5
CASSTLAKNIQYF	TRBV27	TRBJ2-4
CASSMRQTSYNEQFF	TRBV19	TRBJ2-1
CASSLAAGGSYNEQFF	TRBV28	TRBJ2-1
CASSLSYTGELFF	TRBV4-1	TRBJ2-2